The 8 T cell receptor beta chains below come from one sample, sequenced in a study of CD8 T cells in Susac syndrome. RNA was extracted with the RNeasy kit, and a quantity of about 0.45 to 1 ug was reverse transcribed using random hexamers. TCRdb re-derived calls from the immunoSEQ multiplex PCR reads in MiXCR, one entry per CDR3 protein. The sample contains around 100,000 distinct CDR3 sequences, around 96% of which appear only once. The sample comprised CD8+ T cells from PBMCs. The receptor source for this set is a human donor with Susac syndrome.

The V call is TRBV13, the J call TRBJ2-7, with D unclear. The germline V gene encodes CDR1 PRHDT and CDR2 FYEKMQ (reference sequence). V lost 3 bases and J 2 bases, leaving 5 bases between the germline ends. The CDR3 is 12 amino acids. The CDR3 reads CASSFKPYEQYF. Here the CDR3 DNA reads TGTGCCAGCAGCTTCAAACCCTACGAGCAGTACTTC.

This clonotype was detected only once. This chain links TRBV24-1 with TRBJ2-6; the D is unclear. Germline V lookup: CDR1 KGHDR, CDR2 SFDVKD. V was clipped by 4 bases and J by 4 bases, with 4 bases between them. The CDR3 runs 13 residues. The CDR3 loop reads CATSERGANVLTF. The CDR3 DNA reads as TGTGCCACCAGTGAAAGAGGGGCCAACGTCCTGACTTTC.

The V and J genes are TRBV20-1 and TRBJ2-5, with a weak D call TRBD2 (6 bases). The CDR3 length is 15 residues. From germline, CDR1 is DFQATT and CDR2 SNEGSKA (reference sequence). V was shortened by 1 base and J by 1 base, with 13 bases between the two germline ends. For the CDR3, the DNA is TGCAGTGCTAGAGTTGCCGGGACTCTCCAAGAGACCCAGTACTTC. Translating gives CSARVAGTLQETQYF.

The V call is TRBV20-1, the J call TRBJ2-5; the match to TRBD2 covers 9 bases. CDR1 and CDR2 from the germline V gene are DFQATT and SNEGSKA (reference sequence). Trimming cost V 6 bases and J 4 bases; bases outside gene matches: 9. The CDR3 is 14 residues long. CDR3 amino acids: CSAHSTSGTETQYF. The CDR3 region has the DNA TGCAGTGCCCATTCGACTAGCGGTACAGAGACCCAGTACTTC.

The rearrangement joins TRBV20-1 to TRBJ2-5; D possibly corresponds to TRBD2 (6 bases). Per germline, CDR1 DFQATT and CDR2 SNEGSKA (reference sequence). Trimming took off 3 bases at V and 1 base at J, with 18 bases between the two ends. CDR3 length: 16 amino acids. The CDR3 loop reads CSASPTDGLLQETQYF. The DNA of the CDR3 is TGCAGTGCTAGCCCGACAGACGGACTACTCCAAGAGACCCAGTACTTC.

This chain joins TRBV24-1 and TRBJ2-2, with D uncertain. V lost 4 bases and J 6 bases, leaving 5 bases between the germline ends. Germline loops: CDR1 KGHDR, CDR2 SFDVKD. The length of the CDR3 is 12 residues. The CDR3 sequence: CATSDNSGELFF. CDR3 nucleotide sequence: TGTGCCACCAGTGACAATTCCGGGGAGCTGTTTTTT.

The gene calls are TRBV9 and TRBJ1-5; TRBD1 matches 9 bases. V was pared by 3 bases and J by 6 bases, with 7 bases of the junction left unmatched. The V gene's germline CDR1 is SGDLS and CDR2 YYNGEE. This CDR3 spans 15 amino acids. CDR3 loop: CASSAEGQGTQPQHF. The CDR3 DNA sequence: TGTGCCAGCAGCGCGGAGGGACAGGGAACTCAGCCCCAGCATTTT.

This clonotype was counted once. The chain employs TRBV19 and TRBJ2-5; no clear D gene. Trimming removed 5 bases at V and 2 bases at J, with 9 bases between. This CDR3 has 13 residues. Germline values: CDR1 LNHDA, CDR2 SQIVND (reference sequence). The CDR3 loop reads CASSHRLQETQYF. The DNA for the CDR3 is TGTGCCAGTAGTCACAGACTTCAAGAGACCCAGTACTTC.